This passage covers 18 T cell receptor beta chains from one sample sequenced in a study of response to subunit inactivated influenza vaccine (dated by TCRdb to the late 2010s). The library came from RT-PCR. The sequencing machine was an Illumina HiSeq 2500. TCRdb itself trimmed the public reads at Q25 with fastp, ran MiXCR and retained productive beta chains. Records with the same CDR3 protein are collapsed into one entry carrying the most frequent genes and DNA. The table for this sample lists more than 150,000 distinct CDR3 sequences; approximately 12% of them were counted only once. Roughly a third of the sample goes to the ten largest clones. The sample consisted of CD8+ T cells sorted from PBMCs, taken less than 30 months after vaccination. The receptors originated from a man aged 50 to 75 who received an inactivated influenza vaccine. Donor details come from another sample of the same person, matched by shared clones.

This chain joins TRBV12-3 or TRBV12-4 and TRBJ2-1; D remains unclear. This CDR3 has 14 amino acids. V lost 0 bases to trimming and J lost 8 bases, with 11 bases between them. This chain's CDR3 is CASSLAQYLDEQFF. The DNA for the CDR3 is TGTGCCAGCAGTTTAGCGCAGTATCTCGATGAGCAGTTCTTC.

This clonotype came up a few times. The V call is TRBV29-1, the J call TRBJ2-7, with D perhaps TRBD1 or TRBD2 (5 bases each). The CDR3 covers 13 residues. The germline V gene encodes CDR1 SQVTM and CDR2 ANQGSEA. V was cut by 2 bases and J by 3 bases, with 11 bases left in between. The CDR3 sequence is CSVEQGGGYEQYF. DNA for the CDR3: TGCAGCGTTGAACAGGGTGGGGGCTACGAGCAGTACTTC.

This clonotype turned up a few times. The rearrangement links TRBV12-3 or TRBV12-4 to TRBJ2-2; D not certain. CDR3 length equals 15 residues. Trimming took off 2 bases at V and 6 bases at J, with 13 bases between the two ends. The CDR3 nucleotides read TGTGCCAGCAGTTTAAATGGGTATGGAGCCGGGGAGCTGTTTTTT. Translated, it gives CASSLNGYGAGELFF.

The genes are TRBV7-9 and TRBJ2-2, with TRBD1 identical over 7 bases. Germline CDR1 SEHNR, CDR2 FQNEAQ (reference sequence). This CDR3 comprises 12 residues. CDR3 DNA: TGTGTCGAGGGGGCCCCACCCGGGGAGCTGTTTTTT. This encodes CVEGAPPGELFF.

The chain has TRBV4-3 and TRBJ2-1, with D perhaps being TRBD1 or TRBD2 (5 bases each). CDR1 and CDR2 from the germline V gene are LGHNA and YSLEER. The CDR3 is 13 residues long. The V end lost 3 bases, the J end lost 7 bases, and 10 bases lay between the germline ends. The CDR3 loop is CASSQAEGNEQFF. For the CDR3, the DNA is TGCGCCAGCAGCCAGGCCGAGGGGAATGAGCAGTTCTTC.

V usage is TRBV6-2 or TRBV6-3 and J usage is TRBJ2-3; no reliable D call. Trimming removed 4 bases from V and 5 bases from J, with 10 bases in between. There are 13 residues in the CDR3. Germline CDR1 reads MNHEY; CDR2 reads SVGEGT. CDR3 loop: CASSSAYGDTQYF. The CDR3 nucleotides are TGTGCCAGCAGTTCAGCCTACGGAGATACGCAGTATTTT.

This clonotype was counted at least ten times. The J gene is TRBJ1-5, the V gene TRBV20-1; 7 nucleotides agree with TRBD1. Germline CDR1 reads DFQATT; CDR2 reads SNEGSKA (reference sequence). J gave up 1 base and V 6 bases, and 6 bases lay outside the gene matches. The CDR3 spans 14 residues. CDR3 residues: CSAMTGWSNQPQHF. DNA for the CDR3: TGCAGTGCCATGACAGGGTGGAGCAATCAGCCCCAGCATTTT.

The table lists this clonotype with many counts. The chain is built from TRBV7-8 and TRBJ2-2; D may correspond to TRBD1 or TRBD2 (6 bases each). V was pared by 5 bases and J by 3 bases, with 19 bases between. The CDR3 runs 17 residues. Germline loops: CDR1 SGHVS, CDR2 FQNEAQ. The CDR3 coding sequence is TGTGCCAGCAGCCCCCGTTTGGGGGGCTTACACACCGGGGAGCTGTTTTTT. It is translated as CASSPRLGGLHTGELFF.

V is TRBV28 and J is TRBJ2-5, with 10 nucleotides matching TRBD2. The CDR3 is 15 residues long. V lost 6 bases to trimming and J lost 3 bases; unmatched junction nucleotides: 7. Germline CDR1 MDHEN, CDR2 SYDVKM. CDR3 loop: CASRGGLAVKETQYF. The CDR3 DNA follows: TGTGCCAGCAGAGGCGGACTAGCGGTTAAAGAGACCCAGTACTTC.

The V gene is TRBV4-3, the J gene TRBJ2-3; 8 bases match TRBD1. The ends lost 1 base at V and 5 bases at J; junction bases unmatched: 5. The CDR3 has 15 residues. CDR1 is LGHNA, CDR2 YSLEER, per germline. The CDR3 nucleotides are TGCGCCAGCAGCCAAGGACAGGGGCGTCTAGATACGCAGTATTTT. Amino acid sequence: CASSQGQGRLDTQYF.

This clonotype was detected only a few times. The V and J genes are TRBV12-3 or TRBV12-4 and TRBJ2-5; 9 positions match TRBD1. This CDR3 is 16 amino acids long. With V trimmed by 4 bases and J by 4 bases, 10 bases remained unmatched. The CDR3 DNA is TGTGCCAGCAGTTCTACAGGACAGGGGTTTCCAGAGACCCAGTACTTC. Its translation is CASSSTGQGFPETQYF.

In this sample, this clonotype turned up a few times. V and J are TRBV10-3 and TRBJ2-1; D is unclear. V was pared by 0 bases and J by 2 bases, with 8 bases between. CDR3 length equals 15 residues. Germline lookup yields CDR1 ENHRY and CDR2 SYGVKD. The CDR3 sequence: CAISESIPPYNEQFF. Here the CDR3 DNA reads TGTGCCATCAGTGAGTCCATCCCCCCCTACAATGAGCAGTTCTTC.

This clonotype was seen ten or more times. This chain links TRBV7-9 with TRBJ2-1; no clear D. V was cut by 3 bases and J by 5 bases, with 14 bases left in between. This CDR3 is built from 15 residues. The germline V gene has CDR1 SEHNR and CDR2 FQNEAQ (reference sequence). CDR3 in DNA: TGTGCCAGCAGCTTTAGTAGCTTGGCCGACAATGAGCAGTTCTTC. Its protein product is CASSFSSLADNEQFF.

The chain joins TRBV6-6 to TRBJ2-5; 7 positions agree with TRBD2. Germline V CDR1 and CDR2: MNHNY, SVGAGI (reference sequence). V gave up 6 bases and J gave up 5 bases; unmatched junction bases: 6. The CDR3 has 13 residues. CDR3 loop: CASSVGGWETQYF. The CDR3 region has the DNA TGTGCCAGCAGCGTGGGGGGGTGGGAGACCCAGTACTTC.

The chain employs TRBV29-1 and TRBJ2-5; TRBD1 aligns across 12 bases. J was trimmed by 4 bases and V by 0 bases; bases with no gene match: 6. CDR1 and CDR2 (germline): SQVTM, ANQGSEA. This CDR3 region has 16 residues. This CDR3 is CSVEEKGDRGRETQYF. The CDR3 DNA follows: TGCAGCGTTGAAGAGAAAGGGGACAGGGGGCGAGAGACCCAGTACTTC.

V usage is TRBV20-1 and J usage is TRBJ2-7; D not certain. CDR3 length: 13 residues. Trimming took off 6 bases at V and 2 bases at J, with 14 bases between the two ends. Germline CDR1 and CDR2: DFQATT and SNEGSKA (reference sequence). CDR3 DNA sequence: TGCAGTGCAACCCCGGAGAGCCCCTACGAGCAGTACTTC. This sequence encodes CSATPESPYEQYF.

The chain employs TRBV24-1 and TRBJ1-2; perhaps TRBD1 as D (5 bases). Per the germline V gene, CDR1 is KGHDR and CDR2 is SFDVKD. Trimming took off 3 bases at V and 7 bases at J, with 14 bases between the two ends. The CDR3 runs to 14 residues. CDR3 in DNA: TGTGCCACCAGTGATGCCGGGACGCCGGGTGGCTACACCTTC. Translation gives CATSDAGTPGGYTF.

This clonotype was picked up a small number of times. CDR3 sequence reads: CASSLGGPPYNEQFF. CDR3 DNA sequence: TGTGCCAGCAGCTTAGGGGGGCCCCCCTACAATGAGCAGTTCTTC. The gene calls are TRBV11-2 and TRBJ2-1; TRBD1 is a possible D gene (6 bases). Germline assignment: CDR1 SGHAT and CDR2 FQNNGV. The CDR3 loop spans 15 amino acids. The germline V and J ends were trimmed by 1 base and 2 bases, with 9 bases remaining between them.